Listed below are T cell receptor beta chains from one sample, sequenced in a study of technical replicates of blood from a few donors. TCRdb's copy holds only in-frame clones and misses some; the assay was immunoSEQ multiplex PCR. This sample has about 61,000 clones, with almost 97% found just once. The sample comprised T cells isolated from PBMCs. These receptors all stem from a human donor in good health. Both conserved end residues are part of each CDR3. Each record gives: CDR3 DNA, CDR3 protein, clone size, J gene, V gene, D gene. D genes are given only for firm matches. A clone size is listed for some rows: how often the clone was seen (once, few, many), or a class if it is expanded.

CDR3 DNA: TGTGCCAGCATCCCAGGAAAGCTGCCTGCTTTCTTT
CDR3 protein: CASIPGKLPAFF
clone size: -
J gene: TRBJ1-1
V gene: TRBV21-1
D gene: -

CDR3 DNA: TGTGCCAGCAGTTACCTGACAGGGGCCCGTTTGGATCAGCCCCAGCATTTT
CDR3 protein: CASSYLTGARLDQPQHF
clone size: -
J gene: TRBJ1-5
V gene: TRBV28
D gene: TRBD1

CDR3 DNA: TGTGCCAGCAGCTTAGCGAACGGTATCCTTAATCAGCCCCAGCATTTT
CDR3 protein: CASSLANGILNQPQHF
clone size: -
J gene: TRBJ1-5
V gene: TRBV7-9
D gene: -

CDR3 DNA: TGTGCTAGCAGCCCGTTGACTCTAATGAACACTGAAGCTTTCTTT
CDR3 protein: CASSPLTLMNTEAFF
clone size: -
J gene: TRBJ1-1
V gene: TRBV7-7
D gene: -

CDR3 DNA: TGTGCCTGGGCTTCCGGGACAGGGAACTACGAGCAGTACTTC
CDR3 protein: CAWASGTGNYEQYF
clone size: -
J gene: TRBJ2-7
V gene: TRBV30
D gene: TRBD1

CDR3 DNA: TGTGAAGGGGGGTCTAAGCGGGATGGCACCGGGGAGCTGTTTTTT
CDR3 protein: CEGGSKRDGTGELFF
clone size: -
J gene: TRBJ2-2
V gene: TRBV9
D gene: -

CDR3 DNA: TGTGCCAGCAGCTCCGGGAACCCCAGACTAGCGGGGAACATCTACGAGCAGTACTTC
CDR3 protein: CASSSGNPRLAGNIYEQYF
clone size: once
J gene: TRBJ2-7
V gene: TRBV13
D gene: TRBD2

CDR3 DNA: TGTGCCAGCAGCCCACGGGGGACTAGCGTATCCTACGAGCAGTACTTC
CDR3 protein: CASSPRGTSVSYEQYF
clone size: -
J gene: TRBJ2-7
V gene: TRBV27
D gene: TRBD2

CDR3 DNA: TGTGCCAGCAGCTTTCAACCGGCTGGGGCCAACGTCCTGACTTTC
CDR3 protein: CASSFQPAGANVLTF
clone size: -
J gene: TRBJ2-6
V gene: TRBV13
D gene: -

CDR3 DNA: TGTGCCAGCAGTTTGGGGGGTCGGGAAGAGACCCAGTACTTC
CDR3 protein: CASSLGGREETQYF
clone size: -
J gene: TRBJ2-5
V gene: TRBV6-1
D gene: -

CDR3 DNA: TGTGCCAGCAGCTTAGGGCAGCTAACTAGAGACAATGAGCAGTTCTTC
CDR3 protein: CASSLGQLTRDNEQFF
clone size: -
J gene: TRBJ2-1
V gene: TRBV11-2
D gene: -

CDR3 DNA: TGCGCCAGCAGCTTGGTGGTTAGCGGGATGTACGAGCAGTACTTC
CDR3 protein: CASSLVVSGMYEQYF
clone size: -
J gene: TRBJ2-7
V gene: TRBV5-1
D gene: TRBD2

CDR3 DNA: TGCGCCAGCAGCTTGGCCTTCGCAGACAATGAGCAGTTCTTC
CDR3 protein: CASSLAFADNEQFF
clone size: -
J gene: TRBJ2-1
V gene: TRBV5-1
D gene: -

CDR3 DNA: TGCAGTGCTAAAGGGGCAGATACGCAGTATTTT
CDR3 protein: CSAKGADTQYF
clone size: -
J gene: TRBJ2-3
V gene: TRBV20-1
D gene: -

CDR3 DNA: TGTGCCAGCAGTGACAGGGAGGATATGGAGACCCAGTACTTC
CDR3 protein: CASSDREDMETQYF
clone size: once
J gene: TRBJ2-5
V gene: TRBV6-5
D gene: -

CDR3 DNA: TGTGCTAGTGGTTTGGCAATTGGGGGGACTAGCGAACGGTACGAGCAGTACTTC
CDR3 protein: CASGLAIGGTSERYEQYF
clone size: -
J gene: TRBJ2-7
V gene: TRBV12-5
D gene: TRBD2

CDR3 DNA: TGTGCCAGCAGCTTATTTGGGCCCCGGGAGGAGACCCAGTACTTC
CDR3 protein: CASSLFGPREETQYF
clone size: -
J gene: TRBJ2-5
V gene: TRBV7-8
D gene: -

CDR3 DNA: TGTGCCAGCAGACAGGGAGATGGGACCCAGTACTTC
CDR3 protein: CASRQGDGTQYF
clone size: -
J gene: TRBJ2-5
V gene: TRBV7-2
D gene: -

CDR3 DNA: TGTGCCAGTAGTATAGATCTCCTAGAAGGTACGCAGTATTTT
CDR3 protein: CASSIDLLEGTQYF
clone size: -
J gene: TRBJ2-3
V gene: TRBV19
D gene: -

CDR3 DNA: TGTGCCAGCACCACCTCGCCCAGGACAGCTGGAAACACCATATATTTT
CDR3 protein: CASTTSPRTAGNTIYF
clone size: -
J gene: TRBJ1-3
V gene: TRBV13
D gene: -

CDR3 DNA: TGTGCCAGCAGCTTTACAGGGAAAGAGACCCAGTACTTC
CDR3 protein: CASSFTGKETQYF
clone size: -
J gene: TRBJ2-5
V gene: TRBV5-6
D gene: -

CDR3 DNA: TGTGCCAGCAGCGTCAGGGAATCGTATGGCTACACCTTC
CDR3 protein: CASSVRESYGYTF
clone size: -
J gene: TRBJ1-2
V gene: TRBV9
D gene: -